This entry features one T cell receptor beta chain sequence. The antigen is undetermined. The sample originates from a study of shared clonotypes between healthy human individuals. Study-wide findings and caveats: What limited the represented genetic and exposure-history diversity was the small number of donors.

Trimming left V 0 bases short and J 4 bases short, with 19 bases between. Per germline, CDR1 SGDLS and CDR2 YYNGEE. The CDR3 length is 17 residues. Using around 180 ng DNA, approximately 30,000 T cell genomes, the sorted-subset replicate PCRs were run. Clones were read by immunoSEQ multiplex PCR, and TCRdb kept only the in-frame ones, dropping some. The sample has about 600,000 clones, roughly 96% seen once; the top ten hold roughly 0.1%. In the naive CD8 group, cells lacked CD45RO and were positively selected for CCR7, so terminally differentiated effector memory CD45RA+ cells were left out. Donors comprised healthy HIV-negative adults lacking recent acute infections or vaccinations.

This sequence originates from a woman aged 25 to 45 in good health. The sample comprised naive CD8+ T cells sorted from blood. This chain joins TRBV9 and TRBJ1-1, with D perhaps TRBD1 (6 bases). The CDR3 region has the DNA TGTGCCAGCAGCGTAGATGAAATACAGGGAGTTGGCACTGAAGCTTTCTTT. This encodes CASSVDEIQGVGTEAFF.